The rows below give T cell receptor beta chains drawn from one sample of a study of T cells after yellow fever vaccination. From the 5' RACE reads, TCRdb called clonotypes with MiXCR, one entry per CDR3 protein. The data show just under 600,000 distinct CDR3 sequences, with approximately 13% seen just once and over 13% held by the top ten. Sample: PBMCs, taken on the day of the yellow fever booster vaccination. All receptors come from a man aged 30-40 years who received the YFV17D yellow fever vaccine. Each CDR3 is given with its conserved first and last residue. A D gene is named only where the DNA matches it firmly. Rows may omit the clone size; those that give it use once, few, many or a size class.

V gene,clone size,D gene,J gene,CDR3 DNA,CDR3 protein
TRBV7-2,-,-,TRBJ1-5,TGTGCCAGCAGCCCCGACGGAAATCAGCCCCAGCATTTT,CASSPDGNQPQHF
TRBV12-3/TRBV12-4,few,-,TRBJ1-5,TGTGCCAGCATGGGGGTAAATCAGCCCCAGCATTTT,CASMGVNQPQHF
TRBV19,-,-,TRBJ2-4,TGTGCCAGTAGTATAGGACAGCCTCAGGCCAAAAACATTCAGTACTTC,CASSIGQPQAKNIQYF
TRBV29-1,-,-,TRBJ2-5,TGCAGCGTTGAGGGACCGGCCGGGACCCAGTACTTC,CSVEGPAGTQYF
TRBV7-2,few,TRBD2,TRBJ2-2,TGTGCCAGCAGCTTAGTCGGCCTAGCGGGAGTCACCGGGGAGCTGTTTTTT,CASSLVGLAGVTGELFF
TRBV29-1,few,-,TRBJ2-2,TGCAGCGTTCTGACAGATTACACCGGGGAGCTGTTTTTT,CSVLTDYTGELFF
TRBV6-2/TRBV6-3,-,TRBD1,TRBJ2-7,TGTGCCAGCAGTTATCAATACAGGGGCTACGAGCAGTACTTC,CASSYQYRGYEQYF
TRBV4-3,-,-,TRBJ2-1,TGCGCCAGCAGCCCAAAACTGCAGGAGAGGGAGCTGTTCTTC,CASSPKLQERELFF
TRBV7-2,many,TRBD2,TRBJ2-7,TGTGCCAGCAGCTCTGGGGGAGGGCCCTACGAGCAGTACTTC,CASSSGGGPYEQYF
TRBV7-9,few,-,TRBJ1-1,TGTGCCAGCAGCTTAGCAGGGGGAATGACTGAAGCTTTCTTT,CASSLAGGMTEAFF
TRBV2,-,-,TRBJ1-6,TGTGCCAGCAGTGAAAGGGCCTATAATTCACCCCTCCACTTT,CASSERAYNSPLHF
TRBV4-1,few,-,TRBJ2-1,TGCGCCAGCAGCCAAGGGGCGGCCCGATCCCACTACAATGAGCAGTTCTTC,CASSQGAARSHYNEQFF
TRBV5-4,few,-,TRBJ2-3,TGTGCCAGCAGCTTGGAATCCCTACGGACGGGTACAGATACGCAGTATTTT,CASSLESLRTGTDTQYF
TRBV5-1,-,TRBD1,TRBJ2-5,TGCGCCAGCAGCAGAGGAGGACAGGGCCCAGAGACCCAGTACTTC,CASSRGGQGPETQYF
TRBV4-3,-,-,TRBJ1-2,TGCGCCAGCAGCCCGGAAGGGTCCGGGTTCGATGGCTACACCTTC,CASSPEGSGFDGYTF
TRBV9,-,-,TRBJ1-4,TGTGCCAGCAGCGTAACGGGCGTCCGGGGTAATGAAAAACTGTTTTTT,CASSVTGVRGNEKLFF
TRBV15,few,-,TRBJ2-3,TGTGCCACCAGCAGCTTCCCGGGGTCAGATACGCAGTATTTT,CATSSFPGSDTQYF
TRBV7-9,few,-,TRBJ2-3,TGTGCCAGCAGCCTCAATACAATAAAGGACAGCCATACGCAGTATTTT,CASSLNTIKDSHTQYF
TRBV29-1,-,-,TRBJ2-7,TGCAGCGTTAGGATCCGCGGGACGGAGACCTACGAGCAGTACTTC,CSVRIRGTETYEQYF
TRBV7-9,many,-,TRBJ1-5,TGCGCCAGCAGCTTGGGGGGCCCTCAGCCCCAGCATTTT,CASSLGGPQPQHF
TRBV12-3/TRBV12-4,-,TRBD2,TRBJ2-1,TGTGCCAGCAGCTCGACGGTATCGGGGCGGGAGGGGAATGTTCAGTTCTTC,CASSSTVSGREGNVQFF
TRBV15,many,-,TRBJ2-1,TGTGCCACCAGCAGATACTCGGGATCTAGTGGCAATGAGCAGTTCTTC,CATSRYSGSSGNEQFF
TRBV10-3,-,-,TRBJ2-1,TGTGCCATCAGTATTGAGGGCACAAACAATGAGCAGTTCTTC,CAISIEGTNNEQFF
TRBV7-9,few,-,TRBJ1-5,TGTGCCAGCAGCTTACGGTCCGATCAGCCCCAGCATTTT,CASSLRSDQPQHF
TRBV6-5,few,TRBD1,TRBJ2-1,TGTGCCAGCAGCGGCCGGGACAGGGGTTCGGATGAGCAGTTCTTC,CASSGRDRGSDEQFF
TRBV11-2,-,-,TRBJ2-3,TGTGCCAGCAGTATAGGCCATCTAATCGGCTCTAGCACAGATACGCAGTATTTT,CASSIGHLIGSSTDTQYF
TRBV7-2,few,-,TRBJ1-1,TGTGCCAGCAGCCCAAGGGGGAACCTGAACACTGAAGCTTTCTTT,CASSPRGNLNTEAFF
TRBV5-6,-,-,TRBJ2-5,TGTGCCAGCAGCTTTTGGGGGGCTGTGAAGACCCAGTACTTC,CASSFWGAVKTQYF
TRBV15,few,-,TRBJ2-3,TGTGCCACCAGCAGAGAGGGGTCAGTCAACACAGATACGCAGTATTTT,CATSREGSVNTDTQYF
TRBV28,-,TRBD2,TRBJ2-7,TGTGCCAGCAGCAACACGGGGGGGTACGAGCAGTACTTC,CASSNTGGYEQYF
TRBV27,-,TRBD2,TRBJ2-5,TGTGCCAGCAGGCGGGGACTAGCGGACCAAGAGACCCAGTACTTC,CASRRGLADQETQYF
TRBV11-3,few,-,TRBJ2-1,TGTGCCAGCAGCTTAGGCATCTGGGGTGACCCCAATGAGCAGTTCTTC,CASSLGIWGDPNEQFF
TRBV7-9,-,-,TRBJ2-5,TGTGCCAGCAGCTTAGCAGAGATCAACCAAGAGACCCAGTACTTC,CASSLAEINQETQYF